The entry that follows covers one T cell receptor beta chain sequence. These data are taken from a study of PD-L1 blockade in urothelial cancer. Looking at the study overall: Between 0 and 3 chemotherapy regimens preceded treatment for each patient. After treatment start, blood was analyzed at 3 weeks (second dose) and at 6 weeks.

Spiking each PCR with synthetic TCR analog templates was performed. TCRdb's copy holds only in-frame clones and misses some; the assay was immunoSEQ multiplex PCR. The data contain tens of thousands of clones, around 84% of them seen just once; the ten biggest clones take up under 40%. V lost 4 bases and J lost 6; bases outside the gene matches: 8. The germline V gene has CDR1 SGHNT and CDR2 YYREEE (reference sequence). CDR3 length: 17 amino acids. V is TRBV5-4 and J is TRBJ2-3, with 16 positions matching TRBD2. Specimen: PBMCs, collected around atezolizumab (anti-PD-L1) treatment. The sequence derives from a man aged 60-69 years with urothelial cancer. The CDR3 coding sequence is TGTGCCAGCAGCCTCGGGACTAGCGGGAGGGCCTCGGATACGCAGTATTTT. Amino acid sequence: CASSLGTSGRASDTQYF. The full variable domain, completed using reference TRBV5-4 and TRBJ2-3, is ETGVTQSPTHLIKTRGQQVTLRCSSQSGHNTVSWYQQALGQGPQFIFQYYREEENGRGNFPPRFSGLQFPNYSSELNVNALELDDSALYLCASSLGTSGRASDTQYFGPGTRLTVL.